Listed below are T cell receptor beta chains from one sample, sequenced in a study of blood T cell repertoires in COVID-19. This table comes from immunoSEQ multiplex PCR, and its TCRdb copy is limited to in-frame clones, with some not included. This table holds some 73,000 clones, 85% to 90% found once. Sequences were obtained from peripheral blood. The receptors originated from a woman aged 80 or over with active or convalescent COVID-19. Both conserved end residues are part of each CDR3. A D gene is named only where the DNA matches it firmly. Rows may omit the clone size; those that give it use once, few, many or a size class.

>.|TRBJ1-5|.|TRBV15
CATSRDPRGRGQPQHF
TGTGCCACCAGCAGAGACCCCAGGGGCCGAGGACAGCCCCAGCATTTT
>.|TRBJ1-2|TRBD1|TRBV19
CASSRRGKGTELNYGYTF
TGTGCCAGCAGCAGGCGGGGAAAAGGGACAGAACTAAACTATGGCTACACCTTC
>.|TRBJ2-3|.|TRBV6-5
CASSRAAPTDTQYF
TGTGCCAGCAGCCGAGCGGCCCCCACAGATACGCAGTATTTT
>.|TRBJ1-5|.|TRBV7-8
CASSLSGRDQPQHF
TGTGCCAGCAGCTTATCCGGCCGGGATCAGCCCCAGCATTTT
>few|TRBJ2-2|.|TRBV18
CASSPYREGTGELFF
TGTGCCAGCTCACCGTACAGGGAGGGAACCGGGGAGCTGTTTTTT
>.|TRBJ2-5|TRBD2|TRBV28
CATRGLVVVGAQYF
TGTGCCACGAGGGGACTAGTGGTTGTGGGTGCCCAGTACTTC
>.|TRBJ2-7|TRBD2|TRBV14
CASSQGSSGGPYEQYF
TGTGCCAGCAGCCAAGGTTCTAGCGGGGGGCCCTACGAGCAGTACTTC
>once|TRBJ1-2|TRBD1|TRBV6-2/TRBV6-3
CASSNMIQGATFGYTF
TGTGCCAGCAGCAATATGATACAGGGGGCGACTTTTGGCTACACCTTC
>.|TRBJ1-6|TRBD1|TRBV19
CASSSPRDRERRGSPLHF
TGTGCCAGTAGTTCGCCTCGGGACAGGGAGAGGCGTGGATCACCCCTCCACTTT
>.|TRBJ2-7|TRBD2|TRBV4-3
CASSQDRTSYFHEQYF
TGCGCCAGCAGCCAAGACCGGACTAGTTATTTTCACGAGCAGTACTTC
>.|TRBJ2-5|.|TRBV27
CASSRGAAQETQYF
TGTGCCAGTTCTCGGGGGGCCGCACAAGAGACCCAGTACTTC
>once|TRBJ2-5|TRBD2|TRBV5-1
CASNIAGGPRETQYF
TGCGCCAGCAATATAGCGGGGGGGCCTCGAGAGACCCAGTACTTC
>.|TRBJ1-2|.|TRBV4-1
CASSQDPVQGVGYGYTF
TGCGCCAGCAGCCAAGATCCGGTCCAAGGGGTTGGCTATGGCTACACCTTC
>.|TRBJ1-4|.|TRBV28
CASSPRGGRGNEKLFF
TGTGCCAGCAGTCCGAGGGGAGGCCGGGGTAATGAAAAACTGTTTTTT
>few|TRBJ2-1|.|TRBV9
CASSPNSHNEQFF
TGTGCCAGCAGCCCGAACTCCCACAATGAGCAGTTCTTC
>.|TRBJ2-3|.|TRBV7-3
CASSFTGGSTDTQYF
TGTGCCAGCAGCTTCACGGGGGGCAGCACAGATACGCAGTATTTT
>.|TRBJ2-7|.|TRBV10-1
CASSEGQAPFGQYF
TGCGCCAGCAGTGAAGGTCAGGCCCCATTCGGGCAGTACTTC
>.|TRBJ2-1|TRBD1|TRBV5-5
CASSQRTQGVLDNEQFF
TGTGCCAGCAGCCAGCGTACCCAGGGGGTATTAGACAATGAGCAGTTCTTC
>.|TRBJ2-2|.|TRBV28
CASREQYGEPFF
TGTGCCAGCAGGGAACAGTACGGGGAGCCGTTTTTT
>.|TRBJ2-7|.|TRBV5-1
CASSPTSPLPRGRTYEQYF
TGCGCCAGCAGCCCTACATCCCCTCTTCCCAGGGGTCGGACCTACGAGCAGTACTTC
>.|TRBJ2-5|.|TRBV21-1
CASSNPIKVQEETQYF
TGTGCCAGCAGCAACCCCATCAAGGTACAGGAAGAGACCCAGTACTTC
>.|TRBJ2-7|.|TRBV12-5
CASGLDSSYEQYF
TGTGCTAGTGGTTTGGACAGCTCGTACGAGCAGTACTTC
>.|TRBJ2-5|.|TRBV7-9
CASSLESGVQYF
TGTGCCAGCAGCCTAGAGTCAGGGGTCCAGTACTTC
>.|TRBJ2-7|TRBD2|TRBV5-8
CASSSERGRYEQYF
TGTGCCAGCAGCTCGGAGCGGGGGAGATACGAGCAGTACTTC
>.|TRBJ2-3|TRBD2|TRBV28
CASSIAGGRGDTQYF
TGTGCCAGCAGTATAGCGGGGGGCCGGGGAGATACGCAGTATTTT
>.|TRBJ1-1|.|TRBV5-1
CASSLDRGDTEAFF
TGCGCCAGCAGCTTGGACCGGGGGGACACTGAAGCTTTCTTT
>.|TRBJ1-3|.|TRBV7-2
CASSLERGGNTIYF
TGTGCCAGCAGCTTAGAGAGGGGGGGAAACACCATATATTTT
>.|TRBJ2-3|.|TRBV3-1/TRBV3-2
CASSRKGGRTDTQYF
TGTGCCAGCAGCCGTAAAGGCGGCCGCACAGATACGCAGTATTTT
>once|TRBJ2-7|.|TRBV15
CATSSGAQGREQYF
TGTGCCACCAGCAGTGGGGCCCAGGGGCGGGAGCAGTACTTC
>.|TRBJ2-1|TRBD2|TRBV27
CASSLRLAGAVGNEQFF
TGTGCCAGCAGTTTACGACTAGCGGGGGCCGTGGGTAATGAGCAGTTCTTC
>.|TRBJ2-7|.|TRBV12-3/TRBV12-4
CASSPTTSYEQYF
TGTGCCAGCAGCCCCACGACTTCCTACGAGCAGTACTTC
>.|TRBJ2-3|TRBD2|TRBV5-1
CASSWKTSTATDTQYF
TGCGCCAGCAGCTGGAAGACTAGCACAGCCACAGATACGCAGTATTTT
>.|TRBJ2-7|TRBD1|TRBV11-3
CASSTSLGTGAHEQYF
TGTGCCAGCAGCACCTCCCTCGGGACAGGAGCCCACGAGCAGTACTTC
>few|TRBJ2-7|.|TRBV15
CATSRDSATYEQYF
TGTGCCACCAGCAGGGACTCCGCCACCTACGAGCAGTACTTC
>few|TRBJ2-7|TRBD1|TRBV2
CAWTGADEQYF
TGTGCCTGGACAGGGGCGGACGAGCAGTACTTC
>once|TRBJ1-6|.|TRBV2
CARTPGTKNSPLHF
TGTGCCAGGACCCCCGGGACTAAAAATTCACCCCTCCACTTT
>once|TRBJ2-5|.|TRBV7-2
CASSPLTQLQETQYF
TGTGCCAGCAGCCCACTAACCCAACTACAAGAGACCCAGTACTTC
>.|TRBJ2-1|.|TRBV4-3
CASSQVGPGDEQFF
TGCGCCAGCAGCCAAGTGGGTCCAGGGGATGAGCAGTTCTTC
>once|TRBJ1-1|TRBD1|TRBV7-2
CASFTGGLGTEAFF
TGTGCCAGCTTTACAGGGGGTTTGGGCACTGAAGCTTTCTTT
>few|TRBJ1-3|TRBD1|TRBV6-5
CASSLLGQAGNTIYF
TGTGCCAGCAGCCTTTTAGGACAGGCTGGAAACACCATATATTTT
>once|TRBJ2-2|.|TRBV5-4
CASSRERNTGELFF
TGTGCCAGCAGCCGGGAGCGGAACACCGGGGAGCTGTTTTTT
>few|TRBJ1-5|TRBD1|TRBV5-8
CASNPGTATYSNQPQHF
TGTGCCAGCAATCCCGGGACAGCAACCTATAGCAATCAGCCCCAGCATTTT
>once|TRBJ1-1|TRBD1|TRBV5-1
CASGSVGQGGKTEAFF
TGCGCCAGCGGCTCGGTTGGACAGGGGGGGAAGACTGAAGCTTTCTTT